This paragraph covers one TCR beta chain sequence. The antigen is unknown. Coverage ceases 3 residues before the CDR3 finishes, and the germline J gene fills in the end. The data derive from a study of T cells in women clearing cervical HPV infection. Assay used: immunoSEQ multiplex PCR; TCRdb lists only in-frame clones, some missing. With some 40,000 clones in the sample, the ten largest clones hold around 5.8%. This CDR3 is built from 14 residues. In germline, CDR1 is DFQATT, CDR2 SNEGSKA (reference sequence). Study observations and caveats: Richness plus V gene abundances separated cases from controls with AUC over 0.8. Associations may precede or follow infection; HPV-specific or memory T cells were not isolated. Repertoire richness, not evenness, was significantly elevated in CIN3+ cases versus controls. Cases carried less TRBV6-7 than controls: 0.11% versus 0.16%.

The clonotype comes from a woman between 18 and 75 years old with a cervical HPV16 infection that either progressed to CIN3+ or cleared (not recorded which). Sequenced: blood buffy coat. V usage is TRBV20-1 and J usage is TRBJ2-2; 7 positions match TRBD2. CDR3 loop: CSARSRGTNEKLFF. Incomplete CDR3 DNA: TGCAGTGCGCGCAGTCGAGGGACTAATGAAAAG.